Shown below are 2 T cell receptor beta chains from a single sample sequenced in a study of OX40 agonist ivuxolimab in advanced cancers. Data came from immunoSEQ multiplex PCR; TCRdb stores just in-frame clones and leaves some out. The data contain some 72,000 clones, around nine tenths of them seen just once; the ten biggest clones take up 2.5% to 3%. This material consisted of CD4+ or CD8+ T cells sorted from blood, taken in a trial of the OX40 agonist ivuxolimab. These receptors all stem from an adult with an advanced solid tumor such as melanoma, head and neck, liver or kidney cancer.

This chain uses TRBV4-1 with TRBJ2-2, with D possibly being TRBD1 (6 bases). The CDR3 totals 16 residues. CDR1 is MGHRA, CDR2 YSYEKL, per germline. Trimming stripped 4 bases from V and 2 bases from J, with 14 bases between. CDR3 in amino acids: CASSPRGDTNTGELFF. The CDR3 nucleotides read TGCGCCAGCAGCCCCCGTGGGGACACAAACACCGGGGAGCTGTTTTTT.

This clone showed up just once. CDR3 residues: CAWSGGGTQYF. The CDR3, as DNA: TGTGCCTGGAGTGGAGGGGGGACCCAGTACTTC. V usage is TRBV30 and J usage is TRBJ2-5; tentatively, D is TRBD1 (6 bases). CDR3 length: 11 amino acids. CDR1 is GTSNPN and CDR2 is SVGIG in the germline V gene (reference sequence). The germline V and J ends were trimmed by 1 base and 7 bases, with 7 bases remaining between them.